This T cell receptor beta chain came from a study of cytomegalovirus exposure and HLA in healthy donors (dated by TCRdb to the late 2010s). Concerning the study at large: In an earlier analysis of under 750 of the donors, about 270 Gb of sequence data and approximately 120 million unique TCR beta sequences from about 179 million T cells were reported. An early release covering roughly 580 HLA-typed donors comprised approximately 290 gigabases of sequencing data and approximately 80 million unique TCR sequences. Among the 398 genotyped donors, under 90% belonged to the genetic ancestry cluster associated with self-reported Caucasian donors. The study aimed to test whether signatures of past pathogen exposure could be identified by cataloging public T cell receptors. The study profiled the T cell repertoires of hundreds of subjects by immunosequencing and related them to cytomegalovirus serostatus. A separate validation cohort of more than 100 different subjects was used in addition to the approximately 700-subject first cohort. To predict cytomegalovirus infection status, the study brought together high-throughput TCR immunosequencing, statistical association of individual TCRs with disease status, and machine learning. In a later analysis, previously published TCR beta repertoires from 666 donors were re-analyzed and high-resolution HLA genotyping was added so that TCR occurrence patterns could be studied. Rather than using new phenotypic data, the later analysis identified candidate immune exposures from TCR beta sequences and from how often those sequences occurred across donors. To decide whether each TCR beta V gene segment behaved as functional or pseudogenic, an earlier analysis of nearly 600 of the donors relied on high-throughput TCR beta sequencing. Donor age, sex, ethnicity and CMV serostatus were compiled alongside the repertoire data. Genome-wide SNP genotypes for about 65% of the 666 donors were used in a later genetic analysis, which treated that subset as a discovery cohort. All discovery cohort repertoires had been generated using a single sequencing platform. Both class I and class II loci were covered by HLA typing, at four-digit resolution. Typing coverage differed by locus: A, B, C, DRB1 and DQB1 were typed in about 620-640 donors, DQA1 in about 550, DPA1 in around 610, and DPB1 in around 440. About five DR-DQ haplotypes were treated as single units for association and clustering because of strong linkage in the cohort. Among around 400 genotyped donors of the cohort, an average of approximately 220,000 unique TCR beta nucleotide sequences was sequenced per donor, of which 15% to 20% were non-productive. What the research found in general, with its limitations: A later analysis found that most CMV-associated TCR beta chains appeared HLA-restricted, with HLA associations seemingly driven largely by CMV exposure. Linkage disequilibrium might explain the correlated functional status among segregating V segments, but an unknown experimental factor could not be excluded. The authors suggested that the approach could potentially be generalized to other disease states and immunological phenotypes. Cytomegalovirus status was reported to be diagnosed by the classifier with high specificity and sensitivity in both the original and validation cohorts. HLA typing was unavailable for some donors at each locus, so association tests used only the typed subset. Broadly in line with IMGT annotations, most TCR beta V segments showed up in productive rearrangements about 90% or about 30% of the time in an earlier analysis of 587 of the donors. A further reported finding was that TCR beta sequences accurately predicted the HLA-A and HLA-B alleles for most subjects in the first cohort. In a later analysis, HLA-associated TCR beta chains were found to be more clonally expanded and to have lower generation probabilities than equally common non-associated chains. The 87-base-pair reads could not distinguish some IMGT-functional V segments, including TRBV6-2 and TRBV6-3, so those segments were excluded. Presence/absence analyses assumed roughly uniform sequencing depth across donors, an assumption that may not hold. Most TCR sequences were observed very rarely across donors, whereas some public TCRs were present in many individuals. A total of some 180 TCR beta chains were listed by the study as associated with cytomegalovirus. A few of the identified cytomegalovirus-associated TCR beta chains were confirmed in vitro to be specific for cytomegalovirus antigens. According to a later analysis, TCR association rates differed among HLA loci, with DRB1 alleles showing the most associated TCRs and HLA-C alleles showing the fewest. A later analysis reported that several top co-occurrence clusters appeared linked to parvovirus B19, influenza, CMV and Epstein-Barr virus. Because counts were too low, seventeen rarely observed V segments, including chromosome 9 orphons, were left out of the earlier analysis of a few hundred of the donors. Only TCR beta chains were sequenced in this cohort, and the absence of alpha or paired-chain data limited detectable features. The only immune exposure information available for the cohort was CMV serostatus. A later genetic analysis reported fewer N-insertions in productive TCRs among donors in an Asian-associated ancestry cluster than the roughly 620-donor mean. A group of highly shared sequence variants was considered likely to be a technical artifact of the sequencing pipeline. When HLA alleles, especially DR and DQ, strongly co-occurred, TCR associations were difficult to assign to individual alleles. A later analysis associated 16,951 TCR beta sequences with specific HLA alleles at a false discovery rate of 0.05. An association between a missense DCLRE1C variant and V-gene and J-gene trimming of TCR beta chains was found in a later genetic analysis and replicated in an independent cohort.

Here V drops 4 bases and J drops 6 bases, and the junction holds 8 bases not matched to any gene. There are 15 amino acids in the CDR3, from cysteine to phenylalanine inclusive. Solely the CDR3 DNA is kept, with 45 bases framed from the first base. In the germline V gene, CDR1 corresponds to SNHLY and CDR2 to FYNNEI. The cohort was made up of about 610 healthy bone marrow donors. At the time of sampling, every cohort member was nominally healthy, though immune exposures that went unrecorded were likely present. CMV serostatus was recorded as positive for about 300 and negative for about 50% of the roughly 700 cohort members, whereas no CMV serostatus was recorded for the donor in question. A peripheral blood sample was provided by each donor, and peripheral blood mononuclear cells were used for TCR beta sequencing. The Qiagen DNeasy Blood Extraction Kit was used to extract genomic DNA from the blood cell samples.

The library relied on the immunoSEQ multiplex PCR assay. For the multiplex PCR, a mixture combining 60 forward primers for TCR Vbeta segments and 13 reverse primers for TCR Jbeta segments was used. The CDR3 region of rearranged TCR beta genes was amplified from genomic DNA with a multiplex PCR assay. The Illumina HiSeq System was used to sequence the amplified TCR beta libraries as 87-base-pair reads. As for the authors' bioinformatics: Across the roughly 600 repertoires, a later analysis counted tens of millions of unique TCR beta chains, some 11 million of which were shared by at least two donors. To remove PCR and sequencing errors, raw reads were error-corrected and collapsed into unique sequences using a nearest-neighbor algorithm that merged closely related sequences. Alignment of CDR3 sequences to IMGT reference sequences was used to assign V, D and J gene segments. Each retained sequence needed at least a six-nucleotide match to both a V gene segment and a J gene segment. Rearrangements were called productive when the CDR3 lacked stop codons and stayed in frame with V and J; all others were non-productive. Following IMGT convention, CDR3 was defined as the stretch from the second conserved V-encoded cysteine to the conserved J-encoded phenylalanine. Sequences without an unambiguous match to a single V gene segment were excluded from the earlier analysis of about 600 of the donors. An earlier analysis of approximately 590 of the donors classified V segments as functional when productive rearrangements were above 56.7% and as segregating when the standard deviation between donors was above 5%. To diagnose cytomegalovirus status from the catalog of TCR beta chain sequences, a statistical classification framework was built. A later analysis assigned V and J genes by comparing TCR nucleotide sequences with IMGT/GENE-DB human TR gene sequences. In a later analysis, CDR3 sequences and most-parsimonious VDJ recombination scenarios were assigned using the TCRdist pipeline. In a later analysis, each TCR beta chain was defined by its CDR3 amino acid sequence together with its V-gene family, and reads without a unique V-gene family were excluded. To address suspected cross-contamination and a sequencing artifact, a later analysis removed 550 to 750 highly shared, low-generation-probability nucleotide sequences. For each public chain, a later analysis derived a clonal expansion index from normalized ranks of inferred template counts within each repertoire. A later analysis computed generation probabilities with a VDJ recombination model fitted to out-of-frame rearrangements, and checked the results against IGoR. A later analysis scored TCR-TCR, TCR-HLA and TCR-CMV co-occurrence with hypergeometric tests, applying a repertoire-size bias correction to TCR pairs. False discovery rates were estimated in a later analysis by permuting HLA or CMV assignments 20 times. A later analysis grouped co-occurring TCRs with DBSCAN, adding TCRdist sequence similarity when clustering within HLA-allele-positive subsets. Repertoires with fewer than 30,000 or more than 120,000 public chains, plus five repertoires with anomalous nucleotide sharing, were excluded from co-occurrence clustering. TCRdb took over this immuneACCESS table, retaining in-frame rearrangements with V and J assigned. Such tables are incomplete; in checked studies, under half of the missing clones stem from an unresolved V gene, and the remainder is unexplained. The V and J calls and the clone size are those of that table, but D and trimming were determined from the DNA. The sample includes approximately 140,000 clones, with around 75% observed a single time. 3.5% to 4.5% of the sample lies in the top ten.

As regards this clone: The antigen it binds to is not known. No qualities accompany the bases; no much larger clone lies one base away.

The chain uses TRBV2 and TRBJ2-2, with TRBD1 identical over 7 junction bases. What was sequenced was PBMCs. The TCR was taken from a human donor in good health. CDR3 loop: CASSAGTVSPGELFF. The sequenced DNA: TGTGCCAGCAGTGCCGGGACAGTGTCCCCCGGGGAGCTGTTTTTT.